This T cell receptor (beta chain) was found in a study of blood T cell repertoires in COVID-19. The CDR3 runs 14 residues. Germline CDR1 is MGHRA and CDR2 is YSYEKL. The V end was cut by 1 base, the J end by 1 base, with 7 bases between. Data came from immunoSEQ multiplex PCR; TCRdb stores just in-frame clones and leaves some out. This sample carries under 250,000 clones, about nine tenths of them seen once, and the ten largest clones take over 0.8%. The sample was peripheral blood. The chain uses TRBV4-1 and TRBJ1-1; D uncertain. The clonotype was recovered from a man between 25 and 39 years old with COVID-19, enrolled during active disease. The CDR3 reads CASSQGTQNTEAFF. As DNA, the CDR3 is TGCGCCAGCAGCCAAGGGACTCAGAACACTGAAGCTTTCTTT.